Detailed here is one TCR beta chain. These data come from a study of blood T cell repertoires in COVID-19. For the study at large: Some COVID-19 samples were acute and others convalescent; all came from the United States, Italy and Spain.

Only in-frame clones appear in the TCRdb table, and some are missing; sequencing was by immunoSEQ multiplex PCR. In the table there are about 250,000 clones, over 80% of which are singletons. CDR3 length: 16 amino acids. Deletions cut 0 bases from V and 1 base from J, with 12 bases between. CDR1 is SNHLY and CDR2 is FYNNEI in the germline V gene. The clonotype comes from a man in his forties with acute or convalescent COVID-19. The J gene is TRBJ1-1, the V gene TRBV2, with D possibly being TRBD1 (6 bases). The material sequenced was peripheral blood. CDR3 nucleotide sequence: TGTGCCAGCAGTGAAGCGCTTCAGGGGCGGAACACTGAAGCTTTCTTT. Its protein is CASSEALQGRNTEAFF.